Each of the 23 T cell receptor beta chains below was sequenced from the same sample in a study of CD8 T cells in Susac syndrome. RNA was extracted with the RNeasy kit, and a quantity of 0.5 to 1 ug was reverse transcribed using random hexamers. TCRdb redid the calling of the immunoSEQ multiplex PCR reads with MiXCR, one entry per CDR3 protein. The data show 150,000 to 200,000 distinct CDR3 sequences, with 85% to 95% seen just once and approximately 0.16% held by the top ten. Input material: CD8+ T cells from PBMCs. Receptors were obtained from a human donor with Susac syndrome.

In this sample, this clonotype turned up once. As DNA, the CDR3 is TGTGCCAGCAGGTCCGGGACAGGGGACACCGAGCAGTACTTC. It codes for CASRSGTGDTEQYF. The V and J genes are TRBV2 and TRBJ2-7; 10 bases are shared with TRBD1. The germline CDR1 and CDR2 sequences are SNHLY and FYNNEI. Trimming took 6 bases from V and 6 from J; bases not matched to a gene: 8. The CDR3 sequence is 14 residues long.

The chain recombines TRBV11-2 with TRBJ2-6; no definite D call. This CDR3 region has 15 residues. Trimming pared 5 bases from V and 1 base from J, leaving 9 bases between. Per the germline V gene, CDR1 is SGHAT and CDR2 is FQNNGV. In DNA, the CDR3 is TGTGCCAGCAGCCCATTCAAGTCTGGGGCCAACGTCCTGACTTTC. Its protein product is CASSPFKSGANVLTF.

CDR3 nucleotide sequence: TGTGCCAGCAGCGCGGGAAGGCCGGGAGGAACTGAAGCTTTCTTT. This codes for CASSAGRPGGTEAFF. The chain carries TRBV9 and TRBJ1-1, with D uncertain. Trimming removed 3 bases at V and 5 bases at J, with 17 bases between. From germline, CDR1 is SGDLS and CDR2 YYNGEE. The CDR3 runs 15 residues.

The chain joins TRBV25-1 to TRBJ2-1; a weak D match, TRBD2 (6 bases). The CDR3 contains 14 residues. Germline values: CDR1 MGHDK, CDR2 SYGVNS. V lost 2 bases to trimming and J lost 7 bases, with 12 bases between them. The CDR3 region has the DNA TGTGCCAGCAGTGAAGCGGGAAGGATAAATGAGCAGTTCTTC. Translated, it gives CASSEAGRINEQFF.

This chain joins TRBV20-1 and TRBJ1-1; perhaps TRBD1 as D (6 bases). Looked up from germline, CDR1 is DFQATT and CDR2 is SNEGSKA (reference sequence). Trimming removed 5 bases at V and 1 base at J, with 23 bases between. The CDR3 length is 17 residues. The CDR3 DNA follows: TGCAGTGCTCACTCATGGACAGAAAAGGCACCGAACACTGAAGCTTTCTTT. It codes for CSAHSWTEKAPNTEAFF.

The CDR3 loop is CASSVEQLLAGEDEQFF. The CDR3 DNA reads TGTGCCAGCAGCGTAGAACAACTGCTAGCGGGAGAGGATGAGCAGTTCTTC. This chain links TRBV9 with TRBJ2-1; 10 bases map to TRBD2. Germline CDR1 SGDLS, CDR2 YYNGEE. Trimming removed 0 bases from V and 8 bases from J; junction bases left unmatched: 11. The CDR3 consists of 17 residues.

The rearrangement joins TRBV7-9 to TRBJ2-7, with D tentatively TRBD2 (6 bases). Germline V gene sequence: CDR1 SEHNR, CDR2 FQNEAQ (reference sequence). This CDR3 has 15 amino acids. V was cut by 6 bases and J by 3 bases, with 18 bases left in between. CDR3: CASSFPSEEHYEQYF. The CDR3 nucleotides are TGTGCCAGCAGTTTTCCTAGCGAGGAGCACTACGAGCAGTACTTC.

The chain combines TRBV20-1 with TRBJ1-5; 12 bases are a match to TRBD1. The CDR3 loop spans 14 amino acids. Germline trimming cut 4 bases from V and 6 bases from J; bases unmatched to any gene: 4. The germline CDR1 and CDR2 sequences are DFQATT and SNEGSKA (reference sequence). As DNA, the CDR3 is TGCAGTGCTATGGGGACAGGGGGCGGTCAGCCCCAGCATTTT. Protein sequence: CSAMGTGGGQPQHF.

Only a few counts were recorded for this clonotype. The chain links TRBV7-9 to TRBJ2-7; D is tentatively TRBD1 or TRBD2 (5 bases each). CDR1 is SEHNR, CDR2 FQNEAQ, per germline (reference sequence). The CDR3 is 12 amino acids. V lost 0 bases to trimming and J lost 6 bases, with 6 bases between them. The CDR3 nucleotides read TGTGCCAGCAGCTTAGCCGGGACCGAGCAGTACTTC. As protein: CASSLAGTEQYF.

The chain links TRBV12-3 or TRBV12-4 to TRBJ2-5; unclear D gene. The CDR3 runs 13 residues. V lost 3 bases, J lost 4 bases, and 9 bases lay in between. In DNA, the CDR3 is TGTGCCAGCAGTTTTTGGGGATTAGAGACCCAGTACTTC. Translated: CASSFWGLETQYF.

The chain couples TRBV30 to TRBJ2-1; the match to TRBD2 covers 8 bases. CDR3 length: 15 amino acids. V lost 0 bases and J lost 5; bases outside the gene matches: 6. Looked up from germline, CDR1 is GTSNPN and CDR2 is SVGIG (reference sequence). The CDR3 spells CAWSVLGGGNNEQFF. The CDR3 coding sequence is TGTGCCTGGAGTGTACTGGGCGGGGGGAACAATGAGCAGTTCTTC.

The chain links TRBV29-1 to TRBJ1-4; TRBD1 aligns across 7 bases. Germline trimming cut 6 bases from V and 2 bases from J; bases unmatched to any gene: 9. The CDR3 is 15 amino acids. Germline values: CDR1 SQVTM, CDR2 ANQGSEA. CDR3 region: CSVQGETSTNEKLFF. The CDR3 bases are TGCAGCGTCCAGGGGGAGACTTCTACTAATGAAAAACTGTTTTTT.

The sample holds a few counts of this clonotype. The V call is TRBV30, the J call TRBJ1-5; the D gene is possibly TRBD1 (5 bases). This CDR3 region has 15 residues. The V end lost 4 bases, the J end lost 0 bases, and 13 bases lay between the germline ends. Germline V gene lookup returns CDR1 GTSNPN and CDR2 SVGIG (reference sequence). Here the CDR3 reads CAWNSGEYSNQPQHF. The DNA for the CDR3 is TGTGCCTGGAATTCGGGGGAATATAGCAATCAGCCCCAGCATTTT.

The chain employs TRBV29-1 and TRBJ1-1; a weak D match, TRBD1 (6 bases). CDR1 is SQVTM, CDR2 ANQGSEA, per germline. The CDR3 has 13 amino acids. V was cut by 7 bases and J by 1 base, with 13 bases left in between. The CDR3 DNA sequence: TGCAGCGCCAGAGCGGACAGGAACACTGAAGCTTTCTTT. Translation: CSARADRNTEAFF.

This chain joins TRBV29-1 and TRBJ2-1, with TRBD1 matching over 7 bases. This CDR3 spans 15 amino acids. Germline V gene data show CDR1 as SQVTM and CDR2 as ANQGSEA. After removal of 8 bases from V and 0 bases from J, the junction contained 10 bases not matched to a gene. CDR3 DNA: TGCAGCACCACAGGGACAGCGAGCTCCTACAATGAGCAGTTCTTC. It yields the protein CSTTGTASSYNEQFF.

This rearrangement joins TRBV7-3 to TRBJ1-5; D ambiguous. Trimming pared 3 bases from V and 5 bases from J, leaving 8 bases between. Germline V lookup: CDR1 SGHTA, CDR2 FQGTGA. The CDR3 length is 13 residues. This chain's CDR3 is CASSFRRDQPQHF. In DNA form, the CDR3 reads TGTGCCAGCAGCTTCCGGCGGGATCAGCCCCAGCATTTT. Together with reference TRBV7-3 and TRBJ1-5, the CDR3 gives the full variable domain: GAGVSQTPSNKVTEKGKYVELRCDPISGHTALYWYRQSLGQGPEFLIYFQGTGAADDSGLPNDRFFAVRPEGSVSTLKIQRTERGDSAVYLCASSFRRDQPQHFGDGTRLSIL.

This sequence joins TRBV4-1 and TRBJ2-7; D possibly corresponds to TRBD1 (6 bases). CDR1 is MGHRA and CDR2 is YSYEKL in the germline V gene. V lost 1 base, J lost 3 bases, and 10 bases lay in between. CDR3 size: 14 residues. CDR3 nucleotide sequence: TGCGCCAGCAGCCAAGCAGGGGCAGACTACGAGCAGTACTTC. Translated: CASSQAGADYEQYF.

CDR3 protein: CASSLAGGDTQYF. CDR3 DNA: TGTGCCAGCAGCTTAGCAGGGGGGGATACGCAGTATTTT. J is TRBJ2-3 and V is TRBV7-3; a weak D match, TRBD1 (7 bases). This CDR3 has 13 residues. V was clipped by 2 bases and J by 6 bases, with 9 bases between them. Germline V gene sequence: CDR1 SGHTA, CDR2 FQGTGA.

This clonotype was detected once. This chain links TRBV7-3 with TRBJ2-1; 9 nucleotides align to TRBD2. The germline V gene has CDR1 SGHTA and CDR2 FQGTGA. V shed 4 bases, J shed 5 bases, and the junction held 9 bases outside the gene matches. This CDR3 has 16 residues. Written as DNA, the CDR3 is TGTGCCAGCAGCTCCCGGGTAGCGGGAGCAGACAATGAGCAGTTCTTC. It is translated as CASSSRVAGADNEQFF.

The V call is TRBV20-1, the J call TRBJ2-1, with TRBD2 matching over 11 bases. This CDR3 has 16 amino acids. The germline V gene has CDR1 DFQATT and CDR2 SNEGSKA (reference sequence). Germline trimming cut 5 bases from V and 7 bases from J; bases unmatched to any gene: 13. The CDR3 DNA reads TGCAGTGCTGGGACTAGCGGAGGGGATTCGAGGAATGAGCAGTTCTTC. Protein product: CSAGTSGGDSRNEQFF.

This clonotype appeared once. V and J are TRBV15 and TRBJ2-2; tentatively, D is TRBD1 (6 bases). In germline, CDR1 is LNHNV, CDR2 YYDKDF (reference sequence). The length of the CDR3 is 14 residues. The germline V and J ends were trimmed by 5 bases and 3 bases, with 10 bases remaining between them. The CDR3 is CATSSDRHTGELFF. The CDR3 region has the DNA TGTGCCACCAGCTCTGACAGGCACACCGGGGAGCTGTTTTTT.

The chain carries TRBV6-2 or TRBV6-3 and TRBJ1-1; D may be TRBD1 (6 bases). The CDR3 loop spans 13 amino acids. V lost 6 bases to trimming and J lost 2 bases, with 10 bases between them. Per germline, CDR1 MNHEY and CDR2 SVGEGT. CDR3 sequence: CASRTGPNTEAFF. The CDR3 nucleotides are TGTGCCAGCAGGACAGGCCCTAACACTGAAGCTTTCTTT.

This clonotype was seen just once. The chain joins TRBV5-1 to TRBJ2-6; weak D call: TRBD1 (5 bases). There are 17 residues in the CDR3. The germline CDR1 and CDR2 sequences are SGHRS and YFSETQ. Trimming shortened V by 3 bases and J by 1 base, and 14 bases separated the two germline ends. In DNA, the CDR3 is TGCGCCAGCAGCTCCAGGGTACATCTTTCTGGGGCCAACGTCCTGACTTTC. Amino acid sequence: CASSSRVHLSGANVLTF.